Listed below are T cell receptor beta chains from one sample, sequenced in a study of neoadjuvant nivolumab and ipilimumab in lung cancer. This table comes from immunoSEQ multiplex PCR, and its TCRdb copy is limited to in-frame clones, with some not included. In the table there are about 30,000 clones, about 75% of which are singletons. The input for sequencing was tumor tissue, taken after neoadjuvant nivolumab, alone or with ipilimumab, at or shortly before surgery. These receptors all stem from an adult with non-small cell lung cancer. Both conserved end residues are part of each CDR3. The D gene is left open where the match is weak. Some rows have no size entry. The others give once, few or many, or a class for an expanded clone.

v_gene	j_gene	d_gene	abundance	len	CDR3nt	CDR3aa
TRBV5-1	TRBJ2-7	TRBD1	-	14	TGCGCCAGCAGCTTGGCCGGACAGGACTACGAGCAGTACTTC	CASSLAGQDYEQYF
TRBV10-3	TRBJ1-2	TRBD1	-	14	TGTGCCAGCAGCTATTTCGACAGGGCTTCTGGCTACACCTTC	CASSYFDRASGYTF
TRBV6-1	TRBJ1-3	TRBD1	-	16	TGTGCCAGCAGTGAAGCTCGGGGGACAGGAGTAAACACCATATATTTT	CASSEARGTGVNTIYF
TRBV6-1	TRBJ2-7	-	-	14	TGTGCCAGCAGCGGACACAGTTTTCCCTACGAGCAGTACTTC	CASSGHSFPYEQYF
TRBV5-5	TRBJ1-1	-	-	11	TGTGCCAGCAGCTTGGGAACTGAAGCTTTCTTT	CASSLGTEAFF
TRBV5-1	TRBJ1-5	-	-	14	TGCGCCAGCAGCTTGGACAGCCCCAATCAGCCCCAGCATTTT	CASSLDSPNQPQHF
TRBV18	TRBJ1-1	-	-	13	TGTGCCAGCTCTTTACACGAGAACACTGAAGCTTTCTTT	CASSLHENTEAFF
TRBV15	TRBJ2-2	-	-	17	TGTGCCACCAGCAGAGATGCAAACAGGGCGAACACCGGGGAGCTGTTTTTT	CATSRDANRANTGELFF
TRBV18	TRBJ2-6	-	-	19	TGTGCCAGCTCACCACGGGAACAGTCCCTTCTCTCTGGGGCCAACGTCCTGACTTTC	CASSPREQSLLSGANVLTF
TRBV5-1	TRBJ2-1	TRBD1	-	15	TGCGCCAGCAGCTTACAGGGGGTATCCTACAATGAGCAGTTCTTC	CASSLQGVSYNEQFF
TRBV28	TRBJ1-2	-	-	14	TGTGCCAGCAGTCGTCCAGGGACGTCGGGGGGCTACACCTTC	CASSRPGTSGGYTF
TRBV6-1	TRBJ2-3	TRBD1	-	14	TGTGCCAGCAGTGACAGGGGGAGCACAGATACGCAGTATTTT	CASSDRGSTDTQYF
TRBV2	TRBJ2-3	-	few	13	TGTGCCAGCAGCCGGGACCTCACAGATACGCAGTATTTT	CASSRDLTDTQYF
TRBV10-2	TRBJ2-3	-	-	17	TGCGCCAGCAGTGCCTACCCTTTACGGGGGTACACAGATACGCAGTATTTT	CASSAYPLRGYTDTQYF
TRBV28	TRBJ1-1	TRBD1	-	16	TGTGCCAGCAGTTCTGGCTTGTTGGCAGGGGGAACTGAAGCTTTCTTT	CASSSGLLAGGTEAFF
TRBV18	TRBJ2-1	-	-	13	TGTGCCAGCTCACCACCAATGTACAATGAGCAGTTCTTC	CASSPPMYNEQFF
TRBV29-1	TRBJ1-6	-	-	13	TGCAGCGTTGGGGAGAACAGCAATTCACCCCTCCACTTT	CSVGENSNSPLHF
TRBV2	TRBJ2-5	TRBD1	few	16	TGTGCCAGCAGTGGAGAAGTTTCGGGACAGCAAGAGACCCAGTACTTC	CASSGEVSGQQETQYF
TRBV4-2	TRBJ2-3	TRBD2	-	22	TGTGCCAGCAGCCAAGATCTTGTTCGGGCTAGCGGGGGACAACAGGGTAGAGATACGCAGTATTTT	CASSQDLVRASGGQQGRDTQYF
TRBV5-4	TRBJ1-1	-	-	17	TGTGCCAGCAGCTTGGATCGGGCAGGGGTGATGAACACTGAAGCTTTCTTT	CASSLDRAGVMNTEAFF
TRBV7-6	TRBJ2-3	TRBD2	-	16	TGTGCCAGCAGCTCTTCGGGGGGGCCCGTCACAGATACGCAGTATTTT	CASSSSGGPVTDTQYF
TRBV5-1	TRBJ2-3	-	-	15	TGCGCCAGCAGCTTGGCGGGTGATGAAGCAGATACGCAGTATTTT	CASSLAGDEADTQYF
TRBV7-2	TRBJ1-2	-	-	15	TGTGCCAGCAGCTTAGTTCCAGGGCGAGGCTATGGCTACACCTTC	CASSLVPGRGYGYTF
TRBV20-1	TRBJ2-7	-	-	11	TGCAGTGCCACAGACTACTACGAGCAGTACTTC	CSATDYYEQYF
TRBV6-1	TRBJ1-2	TRBD1	few	15	TGTGCCAGCAGGGACCCCGGGACAGGGGGCTATGGCTACACCTTC	CASRDPGTGGYGYTF
TRBV7-3	TRBJ2-7	-	-	13	TGTGCCAGCAGCACCGCACAGGGCTACGAGCAGTACTTC	CASSTAQGYEQYF
TRBV6-6	TRBJ1-6	-	-	15	TGTGCCAGCAGGCCGCACCGGGGGAAGAATTCACCCCTCCACTTT	CASRPHRGKNSPLHF
TRBV18	TRBJ1-1	TRBD1	medium-sized	14	TGTGCCAGCTCACTGACAGGGTTGAACACTGAAGCTTTCTTT	CASSLTGLNTEAFF
TRBV7-6	TRBJ2-1	TRBD2	few	14	TGTGCCAGCAGCCACCGGGGGGATTACAATGAGCAGTTCTTC	CASSHRGDYNEQFF
TRBV2	TRBJ1-5	-	-	13	TGTGCCAGCAGTGAGATGGCGGCCCAGCCCCAGCATTTT	CASSEMAAQPQHF
TRBV9	TRBJ2-5	-	-	14	TGTGCCAGCAGCGGTAGTGGGACTCAAGAGACCCAGTACTTC	CASSGSGTQETQYF
TRBV7-9	TRBJ1-1	-	few	13	TGTGCCAGCAGCTTAGAAGGTGTACCTGAAGCTTTCTTT	CASSLEGVPEAFF
TRBV6-5	TRBJ1-4	-	once	15	TGTGCCAGCAGTTACTCGCGAGATGGGGGTGAAAAACTGTTTTTT	CASSYSRDGGEKLFF
TRBV5-1	TRBJ2-5	-	-	12	TGCGCCAGCAGCACCGACAAAGAGACCCAGTACTTC	CASSTDKETQYF
TRBV27	TRBJ1-2	-	-	14	TGTGCCAGCAGTTTAGGAGGGGGTGGCTATGGCTACACCTTC	CASSLGGGGYGYTF
TRBV11-2	TRBJ2-1	TRBD2	-	14	TGTGCCAGCAGCTCTAGCGGGGCGGCCAATGAGCAGTTCTTC	CASSSSGAANEQFF
TRBV7-2	TRBJ2-3	-	-	12	TGTGCCAGCAGTCGGACGGGAGATACGCAGTATTTT	CASSRTGDTQYF
TRBV5-4	TRBJ2-1	-	-	14	TGTGCCAGCAGCTTGTTCCAGGGTATGAATGAGCAGTTCTTC	CASSLFQGMNEQFF
TRBV4-1	TRBJ1-1	TRBD1	-	16	TGCGCCAGCAGCCAGGAGGACAGGGGGGGGAACACTGAAGCTTTCTTT	CASSQEDRGGNTEAFF
TRBV6-1	TRBJ1-4	-	-	14	TGTGCCAGCAGTGACCCGGTGGCTAATGAAAAACTGTTTTTT	CASSDPVANEKLFF
TRBV12-5	TRBJ1-1	-	-	14	TGTGCTAGTGGTTTGTCCGCCAAGTTGGGTGAAGCTTTCTTT	CASGLSAKLGEAFF
TRBV2	TRBJ1-5	-	-	14	TGTGCCAGCAGTGAAGGGAATAGCAATCAGCCCCAGCATTTT	CASSEGNSNQPQHF
TRBV5-6	TRBJ2-7	TRBD1	few	16	TGTGCCAGCAGCCTGTTAGACAGGGTAAGCTCCTACGAGCAGTACTTC	CASSLLDRVSSYEQYF
TRBV30	TRBJ2-7	-	-	15	TGTGCCTGGAGTCACTCCGGGACTTTATACTACGAGCAGTACTTC	CAWSHSGTLYYEQYF
TRBV7-2	TRBJ2-2	TRBD1	-	15	TGTGCCAGCAGCCTACAAACAGGGGGCAACGGGGAGCTGTTTTTT	CASSLQTGGNGELFF
TRBV6-1	TRBJ1-1	-	few	14	TGTGCCAGCAGTGACCAGGGACACATCACTGAAGCTTTCTTT	CASSDQGHITEAFF
TRBV27	TRBJ2-6	TRBD1	-	20	TGTGCCAGCAGTTTATTCGATCCGGGACAGGCCCACTCTGGGGCCAACGTCCTGACTTTC	CASSLFDPGQAHSGANVLTF
TRBV2	TRBJ2-3	TRBD1	-	14	TGTGCCAGCAGTAGGGACAGGGGCACAGATACGCAGTATTTT	CASSRDRGTDTQYF
TRBV6-5	TRBJ2-5	-	-	11	TGTGCCAGCAAGCAGTACTATACCCAGTACTTC	CASKQYYTQYF
TRBV5-1	TRBJ1-4	TRBD1	-	15	TGCGCCAGCAGCCCGGACAGGGTGGTCGGTGAAAAACTGTTTTTT	CASSPDRVVGEKLFF
TRBV29-1	TRBJ2-5	TRBD2	-	15	TGCAGCGTTGTCGTGGCGGGGGGGATGCGAGAGACCCAGTACTTC	CSVVVAGGMRETQYF
TRBV27	TRBJ1-1	-	-	18	TGTGCCAGCACCCCCCCCGACGGGACACTAGCTCTAGAGAGTGAAGCTTTCTTT	CASTPPDGTLALESEAFF
TRBV9	TRBJ1-4	-	-	15	TGTGCCAGCAGCGTCACCCCGGGATCTCATGAAAAACTGTTTTTT	CASSVTPGSHEKLFF
TRBV7-2	TRBJ2-2	-	-	16	TGTGCCAGCAGCCTCGCCCCCAAGACAATAACCGGGGAGCTGTTTTTT	CASSLAPKTITGELFF
TRBV7-8	TRBJ2-2	-	-	13	TGTGCCAGCAGCTTTCAGGGTTCCGGGGAGCTGTTTTTT	CASSFQGSGELFF
TRBV7-2	TRBJ2-7	-	-	15	TGTGCCAGCAGCTTAGTGGGGGCTGGGTCCTACGAGCAGTACTTC	CASSLVGAGSYEQYF